This T cell receptor (beta chain) was profiled in a study of cytomegalovirus exposure and HLA in healthy donors. After removal of 2 bases from V and 2 bases from J, the junction contained 1 base not matched to a gene. CDR3 length: 13 residues. Germline V lookup: CDR1 SGHNT, CDR2 YYREEE (reference sequence). Worth noting for this clone: The antigen is unknown.

PCR amplification relied on 60 Vbeta primers (plus 13 Jbeta primers). Assay used: immunoSEQ multiplex PCR; TCRdb lists only in-frame clones, some missing. Seen here are roughly 200,000 clones, 77% observed once, and the top ten hold more than 3%. Study-wide findings and caveats: Later examination showed HLA-associated TCR beta chains had greater clonal expansion than equally common others. Reports indicated that the classifier achieved high specificity and sensitivity in diagnosing cytomegalovirus status. Most TCR sequences were rare, but some public TCRs occurred in many donors. Later on, an analysis showed TCR association rates differing by HLA locus, with DRB1 the most and HLA-C the fewest.

The TCR comes from a woman aged 60 to 75 in good health and CMV-seropositive. The sample was PBMCs. The V call is TRBV5-4, the J call TRBJ2-7; 7 nucleotides align to TRBD1. The CDR3 DNA follows: TGTGCCAGCAGCTTCGACAGGGCCTACGAGCAGTACTTC. It translates to CASSFDRAYEQYF.